This T cell receptor beta chain emerged from a study of T cell responses to AZD1222 COVID-19 vaccine. Study as a whole: Recipients boosted at about 4 weeks or about 12 weeks are pooled. Points from the study as a whole: Repertoire collection took place solely once the T cell response had peaked. Close to half of all spike-specific TCRs reportedly target regions of the variants that are unmutated. There were vaccine-associated CD4 TCRs across spike, dominant at 160-218 and 743-854.

In regard to this clone: The target antigen is unknown.

Profiling relied on immunoSEQ multiplex PCR, and the TCRdb table lists in-frame clones only, not all of them. The sample gives roughly 120,000 clones, over 75% of which show up once; approximately 10% is in the top ten. V gave up 7 bases and J gave up 5 bases, with 15 bases separating them. CDR3 length: 15 residues. Germline values: CDR1 ENHRY, CDR2 SYGVKD. This clonotype was obtained from an adult in good health. The chain combines TRBV10-3 with TRBJ1-6, with D perhaps matching TRBD1 (5 bases). This material consisted of peripheral blood, taken on day 0 of AZD1222 vaccination. The CDR3 DNA is TGTGCCATCAAACGCAGGGAGCATGATAATTCACCCCTCCACTTT. As protein: CAIKRREHDNSPLHF.